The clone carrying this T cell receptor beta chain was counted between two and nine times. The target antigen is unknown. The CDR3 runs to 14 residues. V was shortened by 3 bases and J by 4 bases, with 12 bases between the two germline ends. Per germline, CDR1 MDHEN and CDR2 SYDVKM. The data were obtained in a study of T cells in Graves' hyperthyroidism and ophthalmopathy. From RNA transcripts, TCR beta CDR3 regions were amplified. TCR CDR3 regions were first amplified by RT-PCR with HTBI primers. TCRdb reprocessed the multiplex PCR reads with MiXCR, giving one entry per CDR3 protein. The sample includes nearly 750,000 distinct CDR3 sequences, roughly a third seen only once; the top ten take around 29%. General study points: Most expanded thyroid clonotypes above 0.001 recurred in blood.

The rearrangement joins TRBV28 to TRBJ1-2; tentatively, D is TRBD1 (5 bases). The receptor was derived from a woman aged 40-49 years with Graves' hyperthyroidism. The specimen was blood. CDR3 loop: CASSFGTDTYGYTF. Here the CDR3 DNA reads TGTGCCAGCAGTTTCGGGACGGACACCTATGGCTACACCTTC.